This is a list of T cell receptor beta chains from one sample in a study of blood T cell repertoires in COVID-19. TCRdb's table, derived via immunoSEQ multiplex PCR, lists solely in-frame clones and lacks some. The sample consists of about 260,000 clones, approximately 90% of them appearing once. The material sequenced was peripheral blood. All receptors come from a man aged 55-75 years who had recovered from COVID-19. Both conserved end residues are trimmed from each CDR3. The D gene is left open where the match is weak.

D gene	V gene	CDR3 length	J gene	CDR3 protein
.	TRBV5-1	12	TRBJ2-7	ASSLGSSSYEQY
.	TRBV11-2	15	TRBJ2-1	ASSSTLQGSSYNEQF
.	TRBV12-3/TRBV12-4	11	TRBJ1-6	ASSWSGGSPLH
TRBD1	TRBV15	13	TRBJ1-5	ATSRTGGGNQPQH
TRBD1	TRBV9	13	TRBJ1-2	ASSAEDRGGGGYT
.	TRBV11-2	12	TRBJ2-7	ASSLGGPSYEQY
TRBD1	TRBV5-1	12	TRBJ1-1	ASSPRTGNTEAF
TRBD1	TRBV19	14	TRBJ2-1	ASSIGHRGFRNEQF
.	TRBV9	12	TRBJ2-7	ASSAGTFPYEQY
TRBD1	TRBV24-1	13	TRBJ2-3	ATSTRGQGTDTQY
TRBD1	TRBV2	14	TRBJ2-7	ASSDLLDRVSGEQY
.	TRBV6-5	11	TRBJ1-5	ASRRDLNQPQH
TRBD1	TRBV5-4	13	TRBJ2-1	ASSLRDSSYNEQF
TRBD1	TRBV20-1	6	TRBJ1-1	AKGGWW
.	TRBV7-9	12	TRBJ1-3	ASSLGVGGNTIY
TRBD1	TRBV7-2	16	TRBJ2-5	ASSLLGPGQGLRETQY
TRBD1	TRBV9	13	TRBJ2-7	ASSARTGGTHEQY
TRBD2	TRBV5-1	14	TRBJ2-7	ASSLGLAGTSYEQY
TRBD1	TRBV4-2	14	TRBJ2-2	ASSPTGGVNTGELF
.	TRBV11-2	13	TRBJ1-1	ASSPRTGGYTEAF
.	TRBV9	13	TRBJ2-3	ASSPRDFGTDTQY
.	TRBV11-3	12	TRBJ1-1	ASSYAGPPNEAF
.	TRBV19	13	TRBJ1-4	ASSWGGLVKEKLF
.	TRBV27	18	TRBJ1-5	ASSLKPPGARIRSNQPQH
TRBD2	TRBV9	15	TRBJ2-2	ASSVVAGVMNTGELF
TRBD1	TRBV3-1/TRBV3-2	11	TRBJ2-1	ASSQGTGFEQF
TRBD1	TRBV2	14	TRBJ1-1	ASSKGARGGLYEAF
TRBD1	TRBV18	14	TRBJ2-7	ASSPRGTGYTYEQY
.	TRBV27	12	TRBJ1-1	ASSPRRRDTEAF
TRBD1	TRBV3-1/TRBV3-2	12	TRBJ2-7	ASSFGQGGYEQY
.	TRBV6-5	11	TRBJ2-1	ASSVRTANEQF
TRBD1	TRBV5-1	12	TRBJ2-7	ASSTGTGSSEQY
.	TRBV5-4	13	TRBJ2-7	ASRTLGSPTYEQY
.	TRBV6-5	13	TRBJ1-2	ASRGLGTGDFGYT
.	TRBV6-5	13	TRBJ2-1	ASSYLQGTYNEQF
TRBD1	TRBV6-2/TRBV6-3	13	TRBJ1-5	ASSKDRGWNQPQH
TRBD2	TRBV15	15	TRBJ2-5	ATSRDRGRGRGETQY
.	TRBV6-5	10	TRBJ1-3	ASHRSGNTIY
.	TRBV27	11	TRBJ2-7	ASSRHISYEQY
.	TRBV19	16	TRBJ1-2	ASSILAATGSRHYGYT
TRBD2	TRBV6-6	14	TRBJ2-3	AGRRTSGGDSDTQY
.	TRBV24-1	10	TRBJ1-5	ATSDTSHPQH
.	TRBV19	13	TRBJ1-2	ASSIALGAGYGYT
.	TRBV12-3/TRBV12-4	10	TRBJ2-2	ASRAGPGELF
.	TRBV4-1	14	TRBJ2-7	ASSPARGSSSYEQY